These 16 T cell receptor beta chains share one sample of origin, sequenced in a study of regulatory T cells in long-lasting Graves disease. With iRepertoire HTBI primers and Arm-PCR of CDR3 regions, TCR beta libraries were built. TCRdb analysed the multiplex PCR reads with MiXCR anew, one entry per CDR3 protein. The profile shows 700,000 or so distinct CDR3 sequences, about 32% of them singletons. As to time point: persistent/refractory GD, antithyroid drugs over 5 years with positive TRAb. Generation of the TCR library employed RNA extracted from PBMCs. The sample in question was peripheral blood mononuclear cells (PBMCs), obtained when the disease was refractory, from a patient treated with antithyroid drugs. The source of these receptors is a female donor with Graves disease.

V and J are TRBV3-1 and TRBJ1-5; 10 bases line up with TRBD1. Unmatched junction bases numbered 2, after V lost 3 bases and J lost 6 bases. This CDR3 has 14 residues. The V gene's germline CDR1 is LGHDT and CDR2 YNNKEL (reference sequence). The CDR3 region has the DNA TGTGCCAGCAGCCAGACAGGGGGCGGTCAGCCCCAGCATTTT. It yields the protein CASSQTGGGQPQHF.

The gene calls are TRBV19 and TRBJ2-7; perhaps D is TRBD1 or TRBD2 (5 bases each). Germline V gives CDR1 LNHDA, CDR2 SQIVND (reference sequence). The CDR3 totals 14 residues. Trimming took off 3 bases at V and 0 bases at J, with 9 bases between the two ends. CDR3 DNA sequence: TGTGCCAGTAGTATGCCGGGACCCTCCTACGAGCAGTACTTC. This codes for CASSMPGPSYEQYF.

This clonotype was detected only a few times. This chain connects TRBV7-9 to TRBJ2-7; perhaps D is TRBD1 or TRBD2 (5 bases each). Looked up from germline, CDR1 is SEHNR and CDR2 is FQNEAQ (reference sequence). There are 16 residues in the CDR3. V was cut by 5 bases and J by 0 bases, with 17 bases left in between. The CDR3, as DNA: TGTGCCAGCAGCCACGTCTCCGGGACCCACTCCTACGAGCAGTACTTC. It translates to CASSHVSGTHSYEQYF.

CDR3 loop: CASSDSGQFYGYTF. DNA of the CDR3: TGTGCCAGCAGTGACTCCGGACAGTTCTATGGCTACACCTTC. The chain carries TRBV2 and TRBJ1-2; weak D call: TRBD1 (6 bases). The CDR3 length is 14 residues. Germline assignment: CDR1 SNHLY and CDR2 FYNNEI. V was pared by 3 bases and J by 4 bases, with 12 bases between.

This sequence joins TRBV28 and TRBJ1-4; D may be TRBD1 (6 bases). The germline gives CDR1 MDHEN, CDR2 SYDVKM. The CDR3 is made up of 15 amino acids. V gave up 1 base and J gave up 7 bases, with 13 bases separating them. The CDR3 sequence: CASSLSTGLVEKLFF. CDR3 DNA: TGTGCCAGCAGTTTATCGACAGGCCTCGTTGAAAAACTGTTTTTT.

This clonotype was observed a few times. The V and J genes are TRBV7-2 and TRBJ1-1, with no clear D. The germline CDR1 and CDR2 sequences are SGHTA and FQGNSA. Trimming took off 3 bases at V and 8 bases at J, with 7 bases between the two ends. The CDR3 totals 11 residues. CDR3 DNA: TGTGCCAGCAGCTTTCAGAGGGAAGCTTTCTTT. It yields the protein CASSFQREAFF.

The chain is built from TRBV7-9 and TRBJ1-1; D might be TRBD1 (6 bases). Germline assignment: CDR1 SEHNR and CDR2 FQNEAQ (reference sequence). The V gene lost 5 bases and the J gene lost 5 bases, with 12 bases spanning the gap. The CDR3 contains 13 residues. The CDR3 loop is CASSQQGLTEAFF. The CDR3 bases are TGTGCCAGCAGCCAACAGGGTCTGACTGAAGCTTTCTTT.

The chain has TRBV6-1 and TRBJ1-3; no firm D call. Germline CDR1 and CDR2: MNHNS and SASEGT. V shed 3 bases and J shed 4 bases, with 10 bases lying between them. The CDR3 has 14 residues. For the CDR3, the DNA is TGTGCCAGCAGTGAGGCCGGGTCGGGAAACACCATATATTTT. Its translation: CASSEAGSGNTIYF.

This clonotype was seen at least ten times. This rearrangement joins TRBV6-1 to TRBJ2-7; no firm D call. Between the trimmed V and J ends, which lost 1 base and 2 bases, there was a span of 6 bases. Per the germline V gene, CDR1 is MNHNS and CDR2 is SASEGT. The CDR3 runs 13 residues. The CDR3 DNA follows: TGTGCCAGCAGTGAAGAGCGTCCCTACGAGCAGTACTTC. Protein: CASSEERPYEQYF.

This clonotype has only a few counts. The rearrangement links TRBV11-2 to TRBJ2-1; D might be TRBD2 (5 bases). The V gene's germline CDR1 is SGHAT and CDR2 FQNNGV. This CDR3 spans 15 amino acids. Trimming pared 3 bases from V and 8 bases from J, leaving 17 bases between. CDR3 protein: CASSFGVTSVDEQFF. CDR3 nucleotides: TGTGCCAGCAGCTTTGGTGTCACTAGTGTCGATGAGCAGTTCTTC.

This clonotype was observed many times. This chain links TRBV18 with TRBJ1-5; no clear D. In germline, CDR1 is KGHSH, CDR2 LQKENI. Trimming shortened V by 2 bases and J by 5 bases, and 4 bases separated the two germline ends. The CDR3 runs 12 residues. The CDR3, as DNA: TGTGCCAGCTCACCAAAGGATCAGCCCCAGCATTTT. Amino acids: CASSPKDQPQHF.

The chain couples TRBV5-1 to TRBJ1-1, with a possible D match to TRBD1 (6 bases). This CDR3 is built from 15 residues. Trimming cost V 0 bases and J 4 bases, with 13 bases left between them. In germline, CDR1 is SGHRS, CDR2 YFSETQ. The CDR3 sequence is CASSLAPGVSTEAFF. The CDR3 DNA is TGCGCCAGCAGCTTGGCCCCAGGGGTCAGCACTGAAGCTTTCTTT.

The rearrangement joins TRBV5-1 to TRBJ1-6; possibly TRBD1 for D (5 bases). The germline V gene encodes CDR1 SGHRS and CDR2 YFSETQ. With 4 bases removed from V and 18 bases from J, the gap between germline ends came to 23 bases. This CDR3 contains 14 residues. The CDR3 is CASSTGLSNSAPHF. Written as DNA, the CDR3 is TGCGCCAGCAGCACGGGACTGTCTAATTCGGCCCCCCACTTT.

In its sample, this clonotype was seen many times. V gene TRBV28 combines with J gene TRBJ1-6; no firm D call. Germline V gene data show CDR1 as MDHEN and CDR2 as SYDVKM. The length of the CDR3 is 19 residues. The V and J ends lost 7 bases and 7 bases respectively, with 29 bases between them. The CDR3 DNA is TGTGCCAGCAAACCTATAAGGGAGGCATCCCCCCCGATCAATTCACCCCTCCACTTT. It yields the protein CASKPIREASPPINSPLHF.

This clonotype showed up many times. The chain has TRBV12-3 or TRBV12-4 and TRBJ2-5, with 11 bases that match TRBD1. The CDR3 has 16 residues. The V and J ends lost 6 bases and 5 bases, in that order; junction bases with no gene match: 11. CDR3: CASRTGTGGRSETQYF. In DNA form, the CDR3 reads TGTGCCAGCAGGACCGGGACAGGGGGTCGGTCGGAGACCCAGTACTTC.

This chain connects TRBV19 to TRBJ1-2; D unresolved. Germline values: CDR1 LNHDA, CDR2 SQIVND (reference sequence). The germline V and J ends were trimmed by 6 bases and 3 bases, with 8 bases remaining between them. The CDR3 is 12 residues long. Here the CDR3 DNA reads TGTGCCAGTAGCGACACATACTATGGCTACACCTTC. This encodes CASSDTYYGYTF.